This T cell receptor beta chain derives from a study of blood T cell repertoires in COVID-19 (dated by TCRdb to the early 2020s). Concerning the study at large: The collaborator samples originated in the United States, Italy and Spain and spanned the acute and convalescent phases of COVID-19. The prospective study material was composed of cDNA or gDNA derived from T cells, B-cell-depleted T cells, or PBMCs. Deeply sampled blood TCRbeta repertoires from subjects exposed to, actively infected with, or recovered from COVID-19 were included in the dataset. The repertoires were released in a freely available public database meant as a resource for research on the immune response to SARS-CoV-2. Samples were obtained from the ongoing ImmuneRACE study (first 160 participants) and from over 1,000 subjects provided by 6 global collaborators. A de-identified subject ID, COVID-19 status, age in years and sex were almost always included in the sample metadata. Where available, HLA class I and class II types were obtained from metadata supplied by the sample provider rather than from assay-based typing. Summary of the overall study and its limitations: The quantity of clinical and demographic metadata differed by source and by participant and was supplied without curation.

The collaborating institutions used their own protocols to collect whole blood in K2EDTA tubes. For TCRbeta analysis, collaborators shipped samples in one of three forms: frozen whole blood, isolated PBMCs, or DNA extracted from either of those sample types. The immunoSEQ Assay, a bias-controlled multiplex PCR, was used to amplify TCRbeta CDR3 regions from genomic DNA. Per the original workflow: The number of nucleated cells in each sample was estimated by amplification of reference gene primers within the assay. To quantify the absolute abundance of each unique TCRbeta CDR3 rearrangement, sequence reads were collapsed and filtered. For each sample, productive Simpson clonality was calculated as the square root of Simpson's diversity index over productive rearrangements. The clones in this table, taken by TCRdb from immuneACCESS, are in-frame only. Not every clone is retained; where verified, under half of the shortfall comes from an unresolved V gene, and the cause of the rest is unknown. Clonal size and the V and J genes are those of that table, whereas D and trimming came from the DNA. Recorded for this sample are fewer than 100,000 clones; 85% of them occurred a single time. In total, the top ten clones hold 3.8% of the sample.

From the cysteine through the phenylalanine, the CDR3 covers 13 amino acids. Just the 39-base CDR3 DNA is kept, in frame starting at base 1. The V and J ends are trimmed by 6 bases and 1 base, leaving 9 bases between them. Points on this clone: Its recognized antigen is unknown. No much larger clonotype is one base removed from it; base qualities were not supplied.

The V gene is TRBV12-3 or TRBV12-4 and the J gene is TRBJ1-1, with the D segment identity uncertain. This sequence originates from a man aged 55 to 70 with acute or convalescent COVID-19. The sample taken for sequencing was peripheral blood. This receptor has the CDR3 CASSRHENTEAFF. The DNA is as follows: TGTGCCAGCAGCCGACACGAGAACACTGAAGCTTTCTTT.